This is a list of T cell receptor beta chains from one sample in a study of T-cell reconstitution after alpha-beta-depleted transplantation in children. TCRdb called the PCR reads again in MiXCR, with one record for every CDR3 protein. This table holds hundreds of thousands of distinct CDR3 sequences, 10% to 15% found once. This specimen consisted of PBMCs, obtained before TCRalphabeta/CD19-depleted stem cell transplant. Receptors originate from a girl aged 2 to 10 with congenital amegakaryocytic thrombocytopenia, due to receive a stem cell transplant. CDR3s include the opening cysteine and the closing phenylalanine or tryptophan. The order of the fields is V gene, clone size, J gene, D gene, CDR3 protein, CDR3 DNA. A D gene is named only where the DNA matches it firmly. Expanded clones are given a class, and other clones once, few, many or no size at all.

>TRBV4-1|many|TRBJ2-2|TRBD2
CASSLENLAGGQDGELFF
TGCGCCAGCAGCCTAGAAAATTTAGCGGGAGGGCAGGACGGGGAGCTGTTTTTT
>TRBV4-2|many|TRBJ2-7|TRBD2
CASSQILAGSPYEQYF
TGTGCCAGCAGCCAAATACTAGCGGGATCCCCCTACGAGCAGTACTTC
>TRBV20-1|.|TRBJ2-5|.
CSALPSGRAETQYF
TGCAGTGCTTTACCGTCGGGACGAGCAGAGACCCAGTACTTC
>TRBV29-1|few|TRBJ2-7|.
CSVEDNRGEQYF
TGCAGCGTTGAAGATAACCGTGGGGAGCAGTACTTC
>TRBV5-5|few|TRBJ2-2|.
CASSLVPARGTGELFF
TGTGCCAGCAGCTTGGTTCCGGCCCGGGGAACCGGGGAGCTGTTTTTT
>TRBV5-1|many|TRBJ2-7|TRBD2
CASSVTGTSRLIYEQYF
TGCGCCAGCAGCGTCACCGGGACTAGCAGACTAATCTACGAGCAGTACTTC
>TRBV20-1|many|TRBJ1-1|.
CSARDFQGSTEAFF
TGCAGTGCTAGAGATTTCCAGGGTTCGACTGAAGCTTTCTTT
>TRBV29-1|.|TRBJ2-3|TRBD2
CSVEGGSGGGNTQYF
TGCAGCGTTGAGGGGGGATCGGGAGGAGGGAATACGCAGTATTTT
>TRBV20-1|.|TRBJ2-7|.
CSASILSGFGSYEQYF
TGCAGTGCTAGTATCCTAAGTGGGTTCGGTTCCTACGAGCAGTACTTC
>TRBV6-1|many|TRBJ2-6|.
CASSKLPTTGANVLTF
TGTGCCAGCAGTAAACTTCCAACTACTGGGGCCAACGTCCTGACTTTC
>TRBV4-1|many|TRBJ2-5|TRBD2
CASSQAQASGRPHLNF
TGCGCCAGCAGCCAAGCGCAGGCTAGCGGGAGGCCTCATCTTAATTTC
>TRBV7-2|few|TRBJ2-7|.
CASSLGNAKHYEQYF
TGTGCCAGCAGCTTAGGGAACGCCAAACATTACGAGCAGTACTTC
>TRBV5-6|many|TRBJ2-1|TRBD2
CAASGRGHEQFF
TGTGCCGCTAGCGGGAGGGGCCATGAGCAGTTCTTC
>TRBV12-3/TRBV12-4|.|TRBJ2-3|TRBD2
CASSLSGRARNTQYF
TGTGCCAGCAGTTTGAGCGGGAGAGCCCGAAATACGCAGTATTTT
>TRBV20-1|many|TRBJ2-3|TRBD2
CSAETSGRTISTDTQYF
TGCAGTGCTGAGACTAGCGGGAGGACAATAAGCACAGATACGCAGTATTTT
>TRBV6-1|few|TRBJ2-7|TRBD1
CASSEARGQGFEQYF
TGTGCCAGCAGTGAAGCCCGTGGACAGGGATTCGAGCAGTACTTC
>TRBV4-1|.|TRBJ2-1|.
CASSRVASSYNEQFF
TGCGCCAGCAGCCGCGTAGCGAGCTCCTACAATGAGCAGTTCTTC
>TRBV5-1|few|TRBJ2-5|TRBD2
CASTKGTSGRETQYF
TGCGCCAGCACCAAGGGGACTAGCGGGAGAGAGACCCAGTACTTC
>TRBV5-1|few|TRBJ2-5|.
CASNSGGSSETQYF
TGCGCCAGCAATTCCGGGGGCTCTTCCGAGACCCAGTACTTC
>TRBV5-1|many|TRBJ1-3|.
CASSLGDGGNTIYF
TGCGCCAGCAGCTTGGGTGACGGCGGAAACACCATATATTTT
>TRBV6-5|many|TRBJ1-1|.
CASSYGETAFF
TGTGCCAGCAGTTACGGGGAGACGGCTTTCTTT
>TRBV27|.|TRBJ2-5|.
CASSLSKVETQYF
TGTGCCAGCAGTTTATCGAAAGTAGAGACCCAGTACTTC
>TRBV29-1|many|TRBJ1-1|TRBD1
CSAGTGNTEAFF
TGCAGCGCAGGGACAGGGAACACTGAAGCTTTCTTT
>TRBV7-3|.|TRBJ2-2|TRBD2
CASSPGGRASLNGELFF
TGTGCCAGCAGCCCCGGAGGGAGGGCCTCTCTTAACGGGGAGCTGTTTTTT
>TRBV20-1|many|TRBJ2-7|.
CSARDWGIIRTNCYEQYF
TGCAGTGCTAGAGATTGGGGTATCATTCGGACAAACTGCTACGAGCAGTACTTC
>TRBV5-1|.|TRBJ1-2|.
CASSPQGLGYTF
TGCGCCAGCAGCCCGCAGGGATTAGGCTACACCTTC
>TRBV29-1|many|TRBJ2-3|TRBD2
CSVEGGRGSDTQYF
TGCAGCGTTGAAGGCGGGAGAGGGTCAGATACGCAGTATTTT
>TRBV7-2|many|TRBJ2-4|.
CASSLGGPLKNIQYF
TGTGCCAGCAGCTTAGGGGGACCCCTTAAAAACATTCAGTACTTC
>TRBV5-1|many|TRBJ2-1|.
CASINPGEDYEQFF
TGCGCCAGCATTAACCCGGGAGAGGACTATGAGCAGTTCTTC
>TRBV5-1|many|TRBJ1-5|.
CASSLHSNQPQHF
TGCGCCAGCAGCTTGCATAGCAATCAGCCCCAGCATTTT
>TRBV27|.|TRBJ1-3|.
CASSLSGARGDTIYF
TGTGCCAGCAGTTTATCGGGGGCCAGGGGAGACACCATATATTTT
>TRBV7-2|few|TRBJ1-1|TRBD1
CASSLKTGDTEAFF
TGTGCCAGCAGCTTAAAGACAGGGGACACTGAAGCTTTCTTT
>TRBV20-1|few|TRBJ1-1|TRBD1
CSAIGGEAFF
TGCAGTGCCATAGGGGGCGAAGCTTTCTTT
>TRBV9|many|TRBJ2-1|TRBD2
CASSVGGLAGGSHEQFF
TGTGCCAGCAGCGTAGGCGGTCTAGCGGGAGGGTCCCATGAGCAGTTCTTC
>TRBV29-1|few|TRBJ2-3|.
CSVDRHSTKDADTQYF
TGCAGCGTCGACCGACACTCCACTAAAGATGCAGATACGCAGTATTTT
>TRBV5-6|few|TRBJ1-1|.
CASRIYRDGKDTEAFF
TGTGCCAGCAGAATCTACCGGGACGGCAAAGACACTGAAGCTTTCTTT
>TRBV5-1|many|TRBJ2-3|TRBD2
CASSSGTSGRTTLDTQYF
TGCGCCAGCAGCTCCGGGACTAGCGGGAGAACAACCCTAGATACGCAGTATTTT
>TRBV7-2|.|TRBJ2-5|TRBD2
CASRIRGLAGRETQYF
TGTGCCAGCAGAATTCGTGGACTAGCGGGACGGGAGACCCAGTACTTC
>TRBV20-1|many|TRBJ2-1|TRBD2
CSASHGTRYNEQFF
TGCAGTGCTTCACACGGGACTAGGTACAATGAGCAGTTCTTC
>TRBV3-1|many|TRBJ1-4|.
CASSQTRTGANEKLFF
TGTGCCAGCAGCCAAACCCGAACAGGTGCGAATGAAAAACTGTTTTTT
>TRBV29-1|few|TRBJ2-7|TRBD2
CSVEWREFPNEQYF
TGCAGCGTTGAATGGCGGGAGTTCCCCAACGAGCAGTACTTC
>TRBV5-1|few|TRBJ2-3|.
CASTASAGFTDTQYF
TGCGCCAGCACCGCCAGCGCAGGGTTCACAGATACGCAGTATTTT
>TRBV20-1|many|TRBJ2-7|.
CSARDIYEQYF
TGCAGTGCTAGAGACATCTACGAGCAGTACTTC
>TRBV7-9|many|TRBJ2-1|TRBD1
CASSLARTGFPNEQFF
TGTGCCAGCAGCTTAGCCCGGACAGGGTTCCCCAATGAGCAGTTCTTC
>TRBV27|few|TRBJ2-5|.
CASSPTVSGETQYF
TGTGCCAGCAGTCCCACCGTTTCAGGAGAGACCCAGTACTTC
>TRBV12-3/TRBV12-4|.|TRBJ1-4|.
CASSRSLNEKLFF
TGTGCCAGCAGTCGGTCCCTTAATGAAAAACTGTTTTTT
>TRBV9|few|TRBJ2-7|TRBD2
CASSATSGSRFEQYF
TGTGCCAGCAGCGCGACTAGCGGGAGCAGGTTCGAGCAGTACTTC
>TRBV20-1|.|TRBJ2-7|.
CSAASLEEYEQYF
TGCAGTGCCGCCTCTCTGGAGGAATACGAGCAGTACTTC
>TRBV7-2|few|TRBJ2-1|.
CASSLGASDREQFF
TGTGCCAGCAGCTTAGGAGCTAGTGATCGTGAGCAGTTCTTC
>TRBV6-1|many|TRBJ2-7|.
CASSTRERFYEQYF
TGTGCCAGCAGCACCCGGGAGAGATTTTACGAGCAGTACTTC
>TRBV7-6|few|TRBJ2-6|.
CASSPTSAGANVLTF
TGTGCCAGCAGCCCTACTTCAGCTGGGGCCAACGTCCTGACTTTC
>TRBV7-6|few|TRBJ1-5|.
CASSYGGANQPQHF
TGTGCCAGCAGTTACGGGGGGGCAAATCAGCCCCAGCATTTT
>TRBV7-9|few|TRBJ2-1|TRBD1
CASSLGDRLYNEQFF
TGTGCCAGCAGCTTAGGGGACAGGTTATACAATGAGCAGTTCTTC
>TRBV20-1|many|TRBJ1-1|.
CSAIKDGWRGTEAFF
TGCAGTGCTATAAAGGACGGATGGAGAGGGACTGAAGCTTTCTTT
>TRBV20-1|.|TRBJ2-1|.
CSASRRAEGRPEQFF
TGCAGTGCGAGCCGGAGGGCAGAGGGGCGCCCTGAGCAGTTCTTC
>TRBV12-3/TRBV12-4|many|TRBJ2-7|.
CASSSWALVAYEQYF
TGTGCCAGCAGTTCCTGGGCCCTCGTCGCCTACGAGCAGTACTTC
>TRBV5-1|many|TRBJ2-7|TRBD1
CASSWGQARSYEQYF
TGCGCCAGCAGCTGGGGACAGGCGAGATCCTACGAGCAGTACTTC